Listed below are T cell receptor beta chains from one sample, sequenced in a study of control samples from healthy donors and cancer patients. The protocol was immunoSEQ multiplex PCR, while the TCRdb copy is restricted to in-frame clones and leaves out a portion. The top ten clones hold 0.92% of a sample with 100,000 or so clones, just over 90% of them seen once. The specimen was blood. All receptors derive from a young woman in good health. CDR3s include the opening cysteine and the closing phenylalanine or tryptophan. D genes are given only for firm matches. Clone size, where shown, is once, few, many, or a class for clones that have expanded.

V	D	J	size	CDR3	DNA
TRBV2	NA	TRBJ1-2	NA	CASSSSANYGYTF	TGTGCCAGCAGTTCCAGTGCTAACTATGGCTACACCTTC
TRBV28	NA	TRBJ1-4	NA	CASSSSGIGKTNEKLFF	TGTGCCAGCAGCTCATCAGGGATCGGGAAGACTAATGAAAAACTGTTTTTT
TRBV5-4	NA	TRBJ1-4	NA	CASSLDSSTNEKLFF	TGTGCCAGCAGCTTGGATTCCTCAACTAATGAAAAACTGTTTTTT
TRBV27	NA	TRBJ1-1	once	CASSQVHREGAEAFF	TGTGCCAGCAGTCAAGTTCACAGGGAAGGCGCTGAAGCTTTCTTT
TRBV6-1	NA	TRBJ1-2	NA	CASSDPNLGSGYTF	TGTGCCAGCAGTGATCCGAACCTGGGATCGGGCTACACCTTC
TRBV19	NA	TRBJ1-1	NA	CASRIDRNTEAFF	TGTGCCAGTAGAATTGACAGAAACACTGAAGCTTTCTTT
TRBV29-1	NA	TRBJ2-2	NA	CSFRDTGELFF	TGCAGCTTCCGGGACACCGGGGAGCTGTTTTTT
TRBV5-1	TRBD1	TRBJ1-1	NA	CASSLGRGSTEAFF	TGCGCCAGCAGCTTGGGCAGGGGGAGCACTGAAGCTTTCTTT
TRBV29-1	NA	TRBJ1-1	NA	CSVDIGGDTEAFF	TGCAGCGTTGATATTGGGGGAGATACTGAAGCTTTCTTT
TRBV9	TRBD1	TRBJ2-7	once	CASSVGQGVPYEQYF	TGTGCCAGCAGCGTAGGACAGGGGGTCCCCTACGAGCAGTACTTC
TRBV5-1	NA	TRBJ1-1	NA	CASTQDGYGDAFF	TGCGCCAGCACCCAAGACGGGTACGGGGATGCTTTCTTT
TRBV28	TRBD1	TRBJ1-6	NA	CASSRDRGSPLHF	TGTGCCAGCAGTCGGGACAGGGGATCACCCCTCCACTTT
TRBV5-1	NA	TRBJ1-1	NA	CASSLAVNTEAFF	TGCGCCAGCAGCTTGGCAGTGAACACTGAAGCTTTCTTT
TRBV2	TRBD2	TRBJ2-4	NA	CASSDRASGVAKNIQYF	TGTGCCAGCAGTGATCGCGCTAGCGGGGTAGCCAAAAACATTCAGTACTTC
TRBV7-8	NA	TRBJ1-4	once	CASSATVQDLEKLFF	TGTGCCAGCAGCGCGACGGTACAGGACCTGGAAAAACTGTTTTTT
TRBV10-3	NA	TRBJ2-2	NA	CAISVSTATGELFF	TGTGCCATCAGTGTATCAACGGCGACCGGGGAGCTGTTTTTT
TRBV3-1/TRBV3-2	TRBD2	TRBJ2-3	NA	CASSPTSGGPVNTQYF	TGTGCCAGCAGCCCAACTAGCGGGGGGCCGGTGAATACGCAGTATTTT
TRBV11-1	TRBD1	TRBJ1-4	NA	CASSPQGADNEKLFF	TGTGCCAGCAGCCCACAGGGGGCAGATAATGAAAAACTGTTTTTT
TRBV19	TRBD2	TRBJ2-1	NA	CASSTANLAGEQFF	TGTGCCAGTAGTACAGCGAATCTAGCGGGAGAGCAGTTCTTC
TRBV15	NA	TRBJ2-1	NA	CATSTFPNNEQFF	TGTGCCACCAGCACCTTTCCCAACAATGAGCAGTTCTTC
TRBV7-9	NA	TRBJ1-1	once	CASSLGQGPNTEAFF	TGTGCCAGCAGCTTAGGGCAGGGACCGAACACTGAAGCTTTCTTT
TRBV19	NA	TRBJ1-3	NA	CASSIAGVDTIYF	TGTGCCAGTAGTATCGCAGGGGTGGACACCATATATTTT
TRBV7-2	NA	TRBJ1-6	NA	CASSPQGMVASPYNSPLHF	TGTGCCAGCAGCCCCCAGGGGATGGTAGCCAGCCCTTATAATTCACCCCTCCACTTT
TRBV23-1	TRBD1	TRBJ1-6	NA	CASTRRGNRGSYNSPLHF	TGCGCCAGCACGCGAAGAGGGAACAGGGGCTCCTATAATTCACCCCTCCACTTT
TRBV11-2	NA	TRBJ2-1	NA	CASSLGYEQFF	TGTGCCAGCAGCTTAGGGTATGAGCAGTTCTTC
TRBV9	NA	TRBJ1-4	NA	CASSRRGSGDAEKLFF	TGTGCCAGCAGCCGACGGGGATCAGGGGACGCTGAAAAACTGTTTTTT
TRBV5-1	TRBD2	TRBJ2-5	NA	CASSSRPSGPQETQYF	TGCGCCAGCAGCTCGAGGCCTAGCGGACCCCAAGAGACCCAGTACTTC
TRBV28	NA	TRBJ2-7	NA	CASSTTIWGYEQYF	TGTGCCAGCAGTACGACTATCTGGGGCTACGAGCAGTACTTC
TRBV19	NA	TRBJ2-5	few	CASRDLGFQYF	TGTGCCAGTAGGGATTTGGGGTTCCAGTACTTC
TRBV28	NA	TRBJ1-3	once	CASSFDLGGNTIYF	TGTGCCAGCAGTTTCGATCTGGGCGGAAACACCATATATTTT
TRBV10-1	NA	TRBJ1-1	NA	CASSADRNTEAFF	TGCGCCAGCAGCGCGGACAGGAACACTGAAGCTTTCTTT
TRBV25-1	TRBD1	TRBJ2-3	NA	CASSVGTASTDTQYF	TGTGCCAGCAGCGTCGGGACAGCTAGCACAGATACGCAGTATTTT
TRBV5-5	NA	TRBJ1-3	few	CEGFCSGNTIYF	TGTGAGGGCTTCTGCTCTGGAAACACCATATATTTT
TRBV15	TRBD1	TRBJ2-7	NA	CATSRGDLRDRGRPGEQYF	TGTGCCACCAGCAGGGGCGACCTCCGGGACAGGGGTCGACCAGGCGAGCAGTACTTC
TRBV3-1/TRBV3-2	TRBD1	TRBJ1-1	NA	CASSLATGSEAFF	TGTGCCAGCAGCCTCGCGACAGGGAGTGAAGCTTTCTTT
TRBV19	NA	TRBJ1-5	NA	CATKGDSNQPQHF	TGTGCCACCAAGGGGGATAGCAATCAGCCCCAGCATTTT
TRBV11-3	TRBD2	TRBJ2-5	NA	CASSLGTSGRETQYF	TGTGCCAGCAGCCTCGGGACTAGCGGGAGGGAGACCCAGTACTTC
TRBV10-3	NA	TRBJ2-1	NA	CAISLDQGPGDPYNEQFF	TGTGCCATCAGTTTAGACCAAGGCCCGGGAGACCCCTACAATGAGCAGTTCTTC
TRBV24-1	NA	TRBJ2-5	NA	CATSSGGRGLYQETQYF	TGTGCCACCAGCTCCGGGGGGCGGGGTCTTTACCAAGAGACCCAGTACTTC
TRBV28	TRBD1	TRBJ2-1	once	CASSRRTGKFF	TGTGCCAGCAGTCGACGGACAGGTAAATTCTTC
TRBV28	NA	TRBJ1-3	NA	CASSSYATPPGNTIYF	TGTGCCAGCAGTTCCTACGCCACACCACCTGGAAACACCATATATTTT
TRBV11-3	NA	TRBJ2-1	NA	CASSGQERYNEQFF	TGTGCCAGCAGCGGACAAGAGAGGTACAATGAGCAGTTCTTC
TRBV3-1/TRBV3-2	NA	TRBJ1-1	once	CASSQAGGEAFF	TGTGCCAGCAGCCAAGCCGGGGGGGAGGCTTTCTTT
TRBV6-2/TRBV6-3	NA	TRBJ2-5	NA	CASSYPRRGQETQYF	TGTGCCAGCAGTTACCCCCGTCGGGGGCAAGAGACCCAGTACTTC
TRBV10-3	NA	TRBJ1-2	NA	CAISESEGGYTF	TGTGCCATCAGTGAGTCGGAAGGCGGCTACACCTTC
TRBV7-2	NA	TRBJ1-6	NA	CASSPTVRGAGSPLHF	TGTGCCAGCAGCCCTACGGTACGAGGGGCAGGATCACCCCTCCACTTT
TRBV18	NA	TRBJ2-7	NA	CASSPASREQYF	TGTGCCAGCTCACCGGCCTCGAGAGAGCAGTACTTC
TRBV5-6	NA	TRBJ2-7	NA	CASSLPPSTQTYEQYF	TGTGCCAGCAGCTTGCCCCCTTCGACACAGACCTACGAGCAGTACTTC
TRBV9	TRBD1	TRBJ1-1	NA	CASSGSGTANTEAFF	TGTGCCAGCAGCGGTTCCGGGACAGCAAACACTGAAGCTTTCTTT
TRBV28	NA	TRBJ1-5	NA	CASSKFGSFNQPQHF	TGTGCCAGCAGTAAATTCGGGAGCTTCAATCAGCCCCAGCATTTT
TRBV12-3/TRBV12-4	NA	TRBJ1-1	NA	CASSPFSTEAFF	TGTGCCAGCAGCCCCTTCAGCACTGAAGCTTTCTTT
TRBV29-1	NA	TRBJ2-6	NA	CSVEVSSGANVLTF	TGCAGCGTTGAAGTGAGCTCTGGGGCCAACGTCCTGACTTTC
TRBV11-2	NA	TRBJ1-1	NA	CASTPATVNTEAFF	TGTGCCAGCACCCCAGCGACAGTGAACACTGAAGCTTTCTTT
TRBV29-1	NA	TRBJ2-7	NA	CSVQAPTEQYF	TGCAGCGTTCAAGCCCCGACCGAGCAGTACTTC
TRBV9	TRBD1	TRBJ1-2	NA	CASSEGQGHYGYTF	TGTGCCAGCAGCGAGGGACAGGGTCACTATGGCTACACCTTC
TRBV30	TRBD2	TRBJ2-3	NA	CAWSRLAGWADTQYF	TGTGCCTGGAGCCGACTAGCGGGATGGGCAGATACGCAGTATTTT
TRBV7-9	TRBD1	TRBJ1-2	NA	CASSYSGQGARSGYTF	TGTGCCAGCAGCTACAGCGGACAGGGGGCCCGGAGTGGCTACACCTTC
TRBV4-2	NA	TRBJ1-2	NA	CASSPNGLYGYTF	TGTGCCAGCAGCCCGAACGGACTCTATGGCTACACCTTC
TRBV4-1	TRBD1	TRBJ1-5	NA	CASSGQGDQPQHF	TGCGCCAGCAGTGGGCAGGGGGATCAGCCCCAGCATTTT